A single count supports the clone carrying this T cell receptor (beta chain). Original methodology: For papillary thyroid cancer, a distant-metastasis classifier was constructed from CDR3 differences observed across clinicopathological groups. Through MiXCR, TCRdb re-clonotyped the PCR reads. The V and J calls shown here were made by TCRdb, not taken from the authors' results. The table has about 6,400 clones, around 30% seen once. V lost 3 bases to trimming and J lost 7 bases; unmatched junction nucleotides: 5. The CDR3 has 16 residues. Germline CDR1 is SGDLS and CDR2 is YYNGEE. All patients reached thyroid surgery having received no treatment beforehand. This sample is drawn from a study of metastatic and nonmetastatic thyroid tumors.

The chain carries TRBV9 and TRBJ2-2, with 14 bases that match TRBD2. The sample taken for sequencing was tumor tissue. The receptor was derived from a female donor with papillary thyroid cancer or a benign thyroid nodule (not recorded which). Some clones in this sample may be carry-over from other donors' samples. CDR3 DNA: TGTGCCAGCAGCGCGACTAGCGGGGGGGCCTTCGGGGAGCTGTTTTTT. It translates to CASSATSGGAFGELFF.